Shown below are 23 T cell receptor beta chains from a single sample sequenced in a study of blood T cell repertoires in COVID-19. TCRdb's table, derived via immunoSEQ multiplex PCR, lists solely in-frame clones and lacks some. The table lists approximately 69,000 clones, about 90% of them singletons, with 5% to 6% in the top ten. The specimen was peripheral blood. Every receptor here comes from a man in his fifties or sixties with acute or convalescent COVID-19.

This CDR3 reads CASKLTITYEQYF. Written as DNA, the CDR3 is TGTGCCAGCAAACTGACAATAACCTACGAGCAGTACTTC. This chain uses TRBV27 with TRBJ2-7; unclear D gene. The ends were cut back, 7 bases at V and 2 bases at J, with 12 bases in the middle. The CDR3 loop spans 13 amino acids. From germline, CDR1 is MNHEY and CDR2 SMNVEV (reference sequence).

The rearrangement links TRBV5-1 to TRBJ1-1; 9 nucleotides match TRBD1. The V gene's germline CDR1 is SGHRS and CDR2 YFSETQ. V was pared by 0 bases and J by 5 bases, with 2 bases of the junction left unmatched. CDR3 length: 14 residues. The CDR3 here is CASSLVGTGTEAFF. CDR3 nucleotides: TGCGCCAGCAGCTTGGTTGGGACAGGGACTGAAGCTTTCTTT.

CDR3 amino acids: CASSAGTPNTGELFF. The CDR3 DNA reads TGTGCCAGCAGCGCCGGGACACCAAACACCGGGGAGCTGTTTTTT. The genes are TRBV9 and TRBJ2-2, with a tentative D call TRBD1 (6 bases). CDR3 size: 15 residues. Germline V gives CDR1 SGDLS, CDR2 YYNGEE. Trimming took off 3 bases at V and 2 bases at J, with 11 bases between the two ends.

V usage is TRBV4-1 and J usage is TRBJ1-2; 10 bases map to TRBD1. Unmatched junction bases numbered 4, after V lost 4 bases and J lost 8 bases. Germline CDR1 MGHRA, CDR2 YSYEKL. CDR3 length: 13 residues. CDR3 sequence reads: CASSLGTGVGYTF. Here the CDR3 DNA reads TGCGCCAGCAGCCTGGGGACAGGGGTCGGCTACACCTTC.

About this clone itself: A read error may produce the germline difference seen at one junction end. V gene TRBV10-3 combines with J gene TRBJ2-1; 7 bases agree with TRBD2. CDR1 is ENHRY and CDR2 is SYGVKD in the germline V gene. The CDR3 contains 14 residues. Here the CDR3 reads CAISELGGGSEGLF. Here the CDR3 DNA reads TGTGCCATCAGTGAGCTCGGGGGAGGGAGCGAGGGGCTCTTC.

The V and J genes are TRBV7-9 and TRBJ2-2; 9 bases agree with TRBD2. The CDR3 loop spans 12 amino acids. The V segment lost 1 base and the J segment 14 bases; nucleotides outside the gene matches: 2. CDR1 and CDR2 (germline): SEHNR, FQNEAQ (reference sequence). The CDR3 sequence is CASSLVGLALFF. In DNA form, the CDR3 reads TGTGCCAGCAGCTTAGTGGGACTAGCACTGTTTTTT. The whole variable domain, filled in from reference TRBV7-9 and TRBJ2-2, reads DTGVSQNPRHKITKRGQNVTFRCDPISEHNRLYWYRQTLGQGPEFLTYFQNEAQLEKSRLLSDRFSAERPKGSFSTLEIQRTEQGDSAMYLCASSLVGLALFFGEGSRLTVL.

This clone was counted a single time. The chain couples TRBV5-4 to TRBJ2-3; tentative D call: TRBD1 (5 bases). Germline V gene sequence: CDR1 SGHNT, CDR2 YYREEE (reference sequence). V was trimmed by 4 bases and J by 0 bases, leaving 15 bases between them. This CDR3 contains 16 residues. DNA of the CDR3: TGTGCCAGCAGCAACACAGACAGTTTCAGCACAGATACGCAGTATTTT. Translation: CASSNTDSFSTDTQYF. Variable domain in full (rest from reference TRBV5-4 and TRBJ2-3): ETGVTQSPTHLIKTRGQQVTLRCSSQSGHNTVSWYQQALGQGPQFIFQYYREEENGRGNFPPRFSGLQFPNYSSELNVNALELDDSALYLCASSNTDSFSTDTQYFGPGTRLTVL.

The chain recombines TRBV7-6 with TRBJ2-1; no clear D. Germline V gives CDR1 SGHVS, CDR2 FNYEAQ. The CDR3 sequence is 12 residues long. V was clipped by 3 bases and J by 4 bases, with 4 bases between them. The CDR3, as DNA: TGTGCCAGCAGCTTCTCGTACAATGAGCAGTTCTTC. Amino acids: CASSFSYNEQFF.

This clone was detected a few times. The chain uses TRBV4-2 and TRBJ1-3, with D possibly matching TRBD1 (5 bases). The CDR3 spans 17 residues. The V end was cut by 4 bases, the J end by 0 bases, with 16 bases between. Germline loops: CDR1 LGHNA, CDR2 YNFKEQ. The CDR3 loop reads CASSRWVGGASGNTIYF. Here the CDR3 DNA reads TGTGCCAGCAGCCGGTGGGTGGGAGGGGCCTCTGGAAACACCATATATTTT.

The CDR3 loop is CASSPVDRGKNEQFF. The CDR3 nucleotides read TGTGCCAGCAGTCCCGTGGACAGGGGTAAAAATGAGCAGTTCTTC. The chain uses TRBV6-5 and TRBJ2-1, with TRBD1 matching over 9 bases. Germline V gene sequence: CDR1 MNHEY, CDR2 SVGAGI. The CDR3 extends over 15 amino acids. Trimming at V came to 5 bases and at J to 7 bases, leaving 9 bases not matched to a gene.

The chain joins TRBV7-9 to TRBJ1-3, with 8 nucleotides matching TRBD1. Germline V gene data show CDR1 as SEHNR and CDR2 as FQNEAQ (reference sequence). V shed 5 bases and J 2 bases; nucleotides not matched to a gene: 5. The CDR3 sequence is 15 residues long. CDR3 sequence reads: CASSPDRGPGNTIYF. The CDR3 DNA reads TGTGCCAGCAGCCCTGACAGGGGCCCTGGAAACACCATATATTTT.

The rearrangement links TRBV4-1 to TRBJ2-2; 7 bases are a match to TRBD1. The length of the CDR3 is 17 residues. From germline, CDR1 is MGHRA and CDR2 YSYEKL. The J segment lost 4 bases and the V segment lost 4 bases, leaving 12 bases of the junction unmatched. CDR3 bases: TGCGCCAGCAGCCGATCCCTAACGACAGGGCCCACCGGGGAGCTGTTTTTT. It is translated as CASSRSLTTGPTGELFF.

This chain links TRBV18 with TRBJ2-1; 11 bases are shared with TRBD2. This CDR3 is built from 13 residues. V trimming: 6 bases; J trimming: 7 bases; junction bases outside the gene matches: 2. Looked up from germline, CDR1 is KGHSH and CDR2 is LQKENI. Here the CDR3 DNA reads TGTGCCAGCTCGATAGCGGGAGGGAATGAGCAGTTCTTC. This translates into CASSIAGGNEQFF.

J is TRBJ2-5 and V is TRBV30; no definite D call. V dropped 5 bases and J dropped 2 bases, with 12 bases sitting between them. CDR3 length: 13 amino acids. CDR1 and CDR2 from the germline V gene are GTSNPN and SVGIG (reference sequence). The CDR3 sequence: CAWGQQIQETQYF. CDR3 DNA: TGTGCCTGGGGGCAACAGATTCAAGAGACCCAGTACTTC. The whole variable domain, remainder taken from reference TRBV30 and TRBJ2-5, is SQTIHQWPATLVQPVGSPLSLECTVEGTSNPNLYWYRQAAGRGLQLLFYSVGIGQISSEVPQNLSASRPQDRQFILSSKKLLLSDSGFYLCAWGQQIQETQYFGPGTRLLVL.

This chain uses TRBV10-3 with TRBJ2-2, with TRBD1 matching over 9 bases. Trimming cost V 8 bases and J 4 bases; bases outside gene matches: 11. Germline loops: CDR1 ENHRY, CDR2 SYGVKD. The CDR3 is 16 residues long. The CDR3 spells CAICRPGQGLTGELFF. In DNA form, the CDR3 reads TGTGCCATCTGCCGTCCGGGACAGGGACTCACCGGGGAGCTGTTTTTT.

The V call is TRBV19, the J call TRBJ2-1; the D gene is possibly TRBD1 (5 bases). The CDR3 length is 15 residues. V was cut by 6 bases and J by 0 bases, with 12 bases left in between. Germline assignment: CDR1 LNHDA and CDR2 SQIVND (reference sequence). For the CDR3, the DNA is TGTGCCAGTAGGGGGCTAAAGAGCTCCTACAATGAGCAGTTCTTC. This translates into CASRGLKSSYNEQFF.

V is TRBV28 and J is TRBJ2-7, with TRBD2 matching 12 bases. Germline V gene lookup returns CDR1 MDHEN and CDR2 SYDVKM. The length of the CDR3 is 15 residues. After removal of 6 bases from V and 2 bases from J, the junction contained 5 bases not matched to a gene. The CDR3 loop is CASSPGLAGTYEQYF. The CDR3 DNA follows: TGTGCCAGCAGCCCGGGACTAGCGGGCACCTACGAGCAGTACTTC. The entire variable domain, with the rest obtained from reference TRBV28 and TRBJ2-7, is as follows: DVKVTQSSRYLVKRTGEKVFLECVQDMDHENMFWYRQDPGLGLRLIYFSYDVKMKEKGDIPEGYSVSREKKERFSLILESASTNQTSMYLCASSPGLAGTYEQYFGPGTRLTVT.

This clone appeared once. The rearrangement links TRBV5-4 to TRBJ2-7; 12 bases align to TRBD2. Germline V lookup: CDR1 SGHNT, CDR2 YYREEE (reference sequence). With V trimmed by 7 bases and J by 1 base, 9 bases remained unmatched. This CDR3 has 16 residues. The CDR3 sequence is CASPPLAGGPSYEQYF. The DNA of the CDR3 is TGTGCCAGCCCCCCTCTAGCGGGAGGGCCGTCCTACGAGCAGTACTTC.

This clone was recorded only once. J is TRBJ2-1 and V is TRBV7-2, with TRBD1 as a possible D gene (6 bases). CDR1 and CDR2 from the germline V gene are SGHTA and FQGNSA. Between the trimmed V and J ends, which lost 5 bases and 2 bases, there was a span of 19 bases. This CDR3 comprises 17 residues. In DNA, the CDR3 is TGTGCCAGCAGCAGGACGATGGACAGTTGGGCCTACAATGAGCAGTTCTTC. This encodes CASSRTMDSWAYNEQFF. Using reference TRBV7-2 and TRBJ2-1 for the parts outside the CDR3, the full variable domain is GAGVSQSPSNKVTEKGKDVELRCDPISGHTALYWYRQSLGQGLEFLIYFQGNSAPDKSGLPSDRFSAERTGGSVSTLTIQRTQQEDSAVYLCASSRTMDSWAYNEQFFGPGTRLTVL.

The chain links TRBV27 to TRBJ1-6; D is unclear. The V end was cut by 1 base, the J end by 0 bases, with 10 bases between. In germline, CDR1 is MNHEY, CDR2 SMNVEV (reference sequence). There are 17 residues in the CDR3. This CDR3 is CASSLFVGSSYNSPLHF. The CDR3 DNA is TGTGCCAGCAGTTTATTCGTTGGTAGCTCCTATAATTCACCCCTCCACTTT.

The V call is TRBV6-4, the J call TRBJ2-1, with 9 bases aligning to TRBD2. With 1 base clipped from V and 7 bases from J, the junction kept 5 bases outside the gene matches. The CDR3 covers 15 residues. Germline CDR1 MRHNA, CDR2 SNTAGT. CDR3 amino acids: CASSDLAGVGNEQFF. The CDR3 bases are TGTGCCAGCAGTGACTTAGCGGGAGTAGGGAATGAGCAGTTCTTC.

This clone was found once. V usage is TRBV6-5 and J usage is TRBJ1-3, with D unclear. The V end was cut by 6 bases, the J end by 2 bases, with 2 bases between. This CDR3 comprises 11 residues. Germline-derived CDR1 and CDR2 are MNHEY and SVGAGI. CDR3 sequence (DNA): TGTGCCAGCAGCACTGGAAACACCATATATTTT. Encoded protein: CASSTGNTIYF.

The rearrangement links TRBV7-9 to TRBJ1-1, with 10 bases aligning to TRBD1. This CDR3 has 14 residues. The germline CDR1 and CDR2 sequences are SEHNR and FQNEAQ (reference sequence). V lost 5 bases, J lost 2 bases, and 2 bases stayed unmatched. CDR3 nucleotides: TGTGCCAGCAGCGGGACAGGGGCAAACACTGAAGCTTTCTTT. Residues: CASSGTGANTEAFF.